The 10 T cell receptor beta chains listed next were all sequenced from one sample in a study of blood T cells in healthy people across ages. A sample-barcoded 5' primer and a J-beta primer mix were used in a second PCR of roughly 7 to 11 cycles. TCRdb redid the calling of the 5' RACE reads with MiXCR, one entry per CDR3 protein. The table has 700,000 to 1,000,000 distinct CDR3 sequences, around two fifths seen once. Sequencing used blood. The receptors originated from a man between 60 and 70 years old in good health.

The V call is TRBV30, the J call TRBJ2-7; D not certain. V was trimmed by 0 bases and J by 5 bases, leaving 11 bases between them. The CDR3 extends over 13 amino acids. The germline CDR1 and CDR2 sequences are GTSNPN and SVGIG (reference sequence). The chain's CDR3 is CAWSVYSLDEQYF. CDR3 DNA sequence: TGTGCCTGGAGTGTCTACAGTCTGGACGAGCAGTACTTC.

This rearrangement joins TRBV11-2 to TRBJ2-7; possible D gene TRBD1, 5 bases. Germline V gives CDR1 SGHAT, CDR2 FQNNGV. V was trimmed by 1 base and J by 1 base, leaving 11 bases between them. This CDR3 comprises 15 residues. The CDR3 coding sequence is TGTGCCAGCAGCTTAGTCAGGGTGGGATCCTACGAGCAGTACTTC. Protein: CASSLVRVGSYEQYF.

The chain joins TRBV21-1 to TRBJ2-5; the tabulated D call, TRBD1, remains unverified against the DNA. TRBV21-1 is assigned pseudogene status. This CDR3 has 18 amino acids. CDR3 nucleotide sequence: TGTGCCAGCAGCAAACGGGTCCGGGACAGGGCGTACCAAGAGACCCAGTACTTC. It specifies CASSKRVRDRAYQETQYF.

V and J are TRBV4-3 and TRBJ2-7, with D hard to call. The CDR3 contains 15 residues. Trimming took 0 bases from V and 2 from J, leaving 11 bases between them. CDR1 and CDR2 from the germline V gene are LGHNA and YSLEER. The DNA for the CDR3 is TGCGCCAGCAGCCAAGACAGGCAGGCCGCCTACGAGCAGTACTTC. Its protein product is CASSQDRQAAYEQYF.

The rearrangement uses TRBV27 and TRBJ2-1, with D tentatively TRBD2 (7 bases). Germline assignment: CDR1 MNHEY and CDR2 SMNVEV (reference sequence). The V end lost 3 bases, the J end lost 7 bases, and 22 bases lay between the germline ends. This CDR3 has 17 residues. CDR3 sequence reads: CASSFVGSGGLGNEQFF. The CDR3 DNA is TGTGCCAGCAGTTTTGTAGGTTCGGGGGGCCTAGGGAATGAGCAGTTCTTC.

This chain joins TRBV6-2 or TRBV6-3 and TRBJ1-2, with 8 bases that match TRBD1. The V gene end was trimmed by 8 bases and the J gene end by 3 bases; junction bases not matched to a gene: 5. The V gene's germline CDR1 is MNHEY and CDR2 SVGEGT. The CDR3 is 13 residues long. CDR3 amino acids: CASLQGADYGYTF. The CDR3 DNA reads as TGTGCCAGCCTCCAGGGGGCAGACTATGGCTACACCTTC.

This clonotype turned up a few times. The chain has TRBV2 and TRBJ2-1; D is uncertain. Trimming pared 4 bases from V and 9 bases from J, leaving 13 bases between. The CDR3 has 13 amino acids. Germline V gene lookup returns CDR1 SNHLY and CDR2 FYNNEI. The DNA for the CDR3 is TGTGCCAGCAGTGCTGTTTCTAGGAGTGAGCAGTTCTTC. This translates into CASSAVSRSEQFF.

This sequence joins TRBV9 and TRBJ2-1; a possible D gene is TRBD2 (6 bases). Looked up from germline, CDR1 is SGDLS and CDR2 is YYNGEE. CDR3 length equals 13 residues. The V gene lost 3 bases and the J gene lost 9 bases, with 13 bases spanning the gap. CDR3 in amino acids: CASSGGGGSEQFF. CDR3 DNA sequence: TGTGCCAGCAGCGGAGGAGGAGGGAGTGAGCAGTTCTTC.

This clonotype was observed a single time. The chain carries TRBV28 and TRBJ2-7; no clear D gene. The J call is uncertain, as TRBJ2-5 better fits the DNA end. CDR1 and CDR2 from the germline V gene are MDHEN and SYDVKM. This CDR3 contains 11 residues. The DNA for the CDR3 is TGTGCCAGCAAGCTGGAAGAGACCCAGTACTTC. Amino acid sequence: CASKLEETQYF.

The chain has TRBV3-1 and TRBJ2-2, with a possible D match to TRBD2 (5 bases). CDR1 and CDR2 (germline): LGHDT, YNNKEL (reference sequence). Deletions cut 5 bases from V and 4 bases from J, with 11 bases between. There are 14 residues in the CDR3. This CDR3 reads CASSVRTSTGELFF. In DNA, the CDR3 is TGTGCCAGCAGCGTTCGGACTTCCACCGGGGAGCTGTTTTTT.